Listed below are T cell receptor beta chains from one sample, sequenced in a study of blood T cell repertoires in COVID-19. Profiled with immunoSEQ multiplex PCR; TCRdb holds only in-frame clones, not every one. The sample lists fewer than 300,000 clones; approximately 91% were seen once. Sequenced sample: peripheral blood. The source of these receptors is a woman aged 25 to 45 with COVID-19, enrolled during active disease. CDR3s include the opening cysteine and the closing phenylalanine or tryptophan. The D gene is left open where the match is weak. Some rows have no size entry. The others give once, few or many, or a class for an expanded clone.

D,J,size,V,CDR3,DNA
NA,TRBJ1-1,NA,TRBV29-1,CSVESMNTEAFF,TGCAGCGTTGAGTCTATGAACACTGAAGCTTTCTTT
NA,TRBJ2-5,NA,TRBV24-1,CATSDPSRGGGETQYF,TGTGCCACCAGTGATCCCTCGAGGGGAGGGGGGGAGACCCAGTACTTC
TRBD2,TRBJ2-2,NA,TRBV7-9,CASSTPSGSGTGELFF,TGTGCCAGCAGCACGCCTAGCGGGAGTGGGACCGGGGAGCTGTTTTTT
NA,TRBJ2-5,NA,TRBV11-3,CASSLDPEETQYF,TGTGCCAGCAGCTTAGATCCGGAAGAGACCCAGTACTTC
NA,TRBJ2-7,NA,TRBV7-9,CASSSPSAEQYF,TGTGCCAGCAGCTCCCCCAGCGCCGAGCAGTACTTC
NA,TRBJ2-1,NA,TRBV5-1,CASSLDQGFNEQFF,TGCGCCAGCAGCTTGGACCAGGGGTTTAATGAGCAGTTCTTC
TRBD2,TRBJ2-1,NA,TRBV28,CASSFPGAGGPYEQFF,TGTGCCAGCAGTTTTCCCGGGGCGGGAGGGCCATATGAGCAGTTCTTC
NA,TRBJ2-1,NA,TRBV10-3,CAIRDAGEQFF,TGTGCCATCAGAGACGCGGGGGAGCAGTTCTTC
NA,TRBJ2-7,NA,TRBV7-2,CASSRGLDYEQYF,TGTGCCAGCAGCCGAGGTCTAGATTACGAGCAGTACTTC
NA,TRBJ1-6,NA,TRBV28,CASKSGQNNSPLHF,TGTGCCAGCAAATCTGGACAAAATAATTCACCCCTCCACTTT
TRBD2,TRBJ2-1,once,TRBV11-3,CASSGASGPEQFF,TGTGCCAGCAGTGGGGCTAGCGGACCTGAGCAGTTCTTC
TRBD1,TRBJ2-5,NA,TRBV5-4,CASSLEVGQGQETQYF,TGTGCCAGCAGCTTGGAAGTAGGACAGGGTCAAGAGACCCAGTACTTC
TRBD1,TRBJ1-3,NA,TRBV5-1,CASSSETGPRSGNTIYF,TGCGCCAGCAGCTCGGAGACAGGGCCACGCTCTGGAAACACCATATATTTT
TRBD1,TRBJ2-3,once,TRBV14,CASSPRDRRTDTQYF,TGTGCCAGCAGCCCCCGGGACAGGCGCACAGATACGCAGTATTTT
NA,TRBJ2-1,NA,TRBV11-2,CASSLGRANEQFF,TGTGCCAGCAGCTTAGGGAGGGCCAATGAGCAGTTCTTC
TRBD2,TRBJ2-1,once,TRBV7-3,CASSLSLAGGEQFF,TGTGCCAGCAGCTTAAGTCTAGCGGGTGGTGAGCAGTTCTTC
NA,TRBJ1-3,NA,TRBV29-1,CSVEVQAHGTIYF,TGCAGCGTTGAAGTTCAGGCCCATGGCACCATATATTTT
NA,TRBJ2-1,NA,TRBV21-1,CASSFGTSGTACRYNEQFF,TGTGCCAGCAGCTTCGGGACTAGCGGGACTGCCTGCCGGTACAATGAGCAGTTCTTC
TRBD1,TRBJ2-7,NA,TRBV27,CASSPLDRVLYEQYF,TGTGCCAGCAGTCCCCTCGACAGGGTTCTCTACGAGCAGTACTTC
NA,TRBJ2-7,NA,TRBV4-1,CASSFTGGEQYF,TGCGCCAGCAGCTTCACTGGGGGGGAGCAGTACTTC
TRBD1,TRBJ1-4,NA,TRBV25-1,CASSTGESEKLFF,TGTGCCAGCAGTACAGGGGAAAGTGAAAAACTGTTTTTT
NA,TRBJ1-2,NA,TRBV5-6,CASSFQNYGYTF,TGTGCCAGCAGCTTTCAGAACTACGGCTACACCTTC
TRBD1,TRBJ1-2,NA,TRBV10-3,CAISMGQGEIYGYTF,TGTGCCATCAGCATGGGACAGGGCGAAATCTATGGCTACACCTTC
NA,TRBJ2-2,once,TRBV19,CASSRYRDSNTGELFF,TGTGCCAGTAGTCGATACCGTGACAGCAACACCGGGGAGCTGTTTTTT
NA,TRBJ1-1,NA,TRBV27,CASIPSTGLSTEAFF,TGTGCCAGCATTCCTTCGACAGGTTTGAGCACTGAAGCTTTCTTT
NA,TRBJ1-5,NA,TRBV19,CASSRVGLRSNQPQHF,TGTGCCAGTAGTAGAGTGGGGCTAAGGAGCAATCAGCCCCAGCATTTT
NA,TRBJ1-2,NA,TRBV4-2,CASSPGYGNYGYTF,TGTGCCAGCAGCCCAGGGTACGGGAACTATGGCTACACCTTC
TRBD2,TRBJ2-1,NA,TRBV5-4,CASSFPTSGSGNEQFF,TGTGCCAGCAGCTTTCCTACTAGCGGGAGTGGCAATGAGCAGTTCTTC
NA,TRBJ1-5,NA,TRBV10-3,CAISVGQNSNQPQHF,TGTGCCATCAGTGTGGGCCAAAATAGCAATCAGCCCCAGCATTTT
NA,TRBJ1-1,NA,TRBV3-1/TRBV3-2,CASSHRTVNTEAFF,TGTGCCAGCAGCCATAGGACAGTCAACACTGAAGCTTTCTTT
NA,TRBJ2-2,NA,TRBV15,CATSRATGELFF,TGTGCCACCAGCAGAGCAACCGGGGAGCTGTTTTTT
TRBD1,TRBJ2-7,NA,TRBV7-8,CASSRRTGIEQYF,TGTGCCAGCAGCCGACGGACAGGGATCGAGCAGTACTTC
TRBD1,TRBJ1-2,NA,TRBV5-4,CASRKDRGDYGYTF,TGTGCCAGCAGAAAGGACAGGGGGGATTATGGCTACACCTTC
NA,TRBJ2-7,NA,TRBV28,CASSFAGPIYEQYF,TGTGCCAGCAGTTTCGCAGGGCCGATCTACGAGCAGTACTTC
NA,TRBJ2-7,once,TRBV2,CASGTGSYEQYF,TGTGCCAGCGGTACAGGATCCTACGAGCAGTACTTC
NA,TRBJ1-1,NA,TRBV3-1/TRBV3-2,CASSQGAGARTEAFF,TGTGCCAGCAGCCAAGGGGCGGGGGCGCGGACTGAAGCTTTCTTT